The source of this T cell receptor beta chain is a study of vaccination effects on CD4 cells after COVID-19. The CDR3 is 15 amino acids. J lost 8 bases, V lost 1 base, and 8 bases had no gene match. From germline, CDR1 is SNHLY and CDR2 FYNNEI. TCRdb keeps only in-frame clones here, not all; method: immunoSEQ multiplex PCR. The sample shows 25,000 to 35,000 clones, under 80% of them seen only once. Antigen-specific CD4+ T cell clonotypes were called by their expansion after viral peptide-pool culture in ViraFEST. CD4+ T cells were isolated after less than 12 days of culture. The individual was infected with SARS-CoV-2 between March and December 2020, as confirmed by PCR. Regarding the study as a whole: Mainly new vaccine-induced clones made up the post-vaccine spike-reactive clones in convalescents.

Worth noting for this clone: Its antigen is currently unknown.

This TCR was recovered from a human donor who had a prior SARS-CoV-2 infection. The sequencing used CD4+ T cells from PBMCs cultured with a peptide pool, collected before COVID-19 vaccination. The chain carries TRBV2 and TRBJ2-3; 8 positions agree with TRBD1. CDR3 amino acids: CASSEEGRGLSTQYF. CDR3 DNA sequence: TGTGCCAGCAGTGAAGAGGGCAGGGGGCTGAGTACGCAGTATTTT. The whole variable domain, remainder taken from reference TRBV2 and TRBJ2-3, is EPEVTQTPSHQVTQMGQEVILRCVPISNHLYFYWYRQILGQKVEFLVSFYNNEISEKSEIFDDQFSVERPDGSNFTLKIRSTKLEDSAMYFCASSEEGRGLSTQYFGPGTRLTVL.